This TCR beta chain was retrieved from a study of T cell repertoires in cytomegalovirus infection (dated by TCRdb to the late 2010s). For context, the study as a whole: The HLA type of each donor mattered for the analysis, because public TCR beta signatures pointed to carriage of CMV infection along with the matching HLA type.

Sequencer: Illumina HiSeq 1500. Clones were called with MiXCR by TCRdb after fastp trimmed the public reads at Q25, and only in-frame beta chains were retained. Rows with one shared CDR3 protein collapse into an entry with the most common genes and DNA. For this sample the table gives hundreds of thousands of distinct CDR3 sequences, of which 20% to 30% were detected only once. The ten largest clones capture around 7.6% of the sample. The CDR3, from cysteine to phenylalanine, totals 15 residues. Only CDR3 DNA remains: 45 bases, in frame from the first base. V lost 5 bases and J lost 7 bases; the stretch between them is 18 bases long. The germline V gene specifies MGHRA as CDR1 and YSYEKL as CDR2. A few counts support this clonotype. No antigen is known for it. There are no base qualities to consult, and no much larger clone falls within one base. What the research found in general, with its limitations: The ex vivo response was dominated by HLA-C-restricted CMV-specific TCR beta clonotypes, and the single most frequent clonotype in two of eight donors was supplied by these HLA-C-restricted clonotypes. In both this cohort and an independent roughly 360-donor cohort, the cumulative frequency of public TCR beta family members distinguished carriers of CMV infection plus the relevant HLA type.

Sequenced material: CD8+ T cells from PBMCs. This TCR came from a human donor in good health (CMV status not recorded). Some clones in this sample may be carry-over from other donors' samples. The rearrangement combines TRBV4-1 with TRBJ2-1; the D gene assignment is perhaps TRBD1 or TRBD2, with each matching 5 bases. The encoded CDR3 is CASSFSPSGTNEQFF. The bases read TGCGCCAGCAGCTTTTCTCCCTCAGGGACGAATGAGCAGTTCTTC.